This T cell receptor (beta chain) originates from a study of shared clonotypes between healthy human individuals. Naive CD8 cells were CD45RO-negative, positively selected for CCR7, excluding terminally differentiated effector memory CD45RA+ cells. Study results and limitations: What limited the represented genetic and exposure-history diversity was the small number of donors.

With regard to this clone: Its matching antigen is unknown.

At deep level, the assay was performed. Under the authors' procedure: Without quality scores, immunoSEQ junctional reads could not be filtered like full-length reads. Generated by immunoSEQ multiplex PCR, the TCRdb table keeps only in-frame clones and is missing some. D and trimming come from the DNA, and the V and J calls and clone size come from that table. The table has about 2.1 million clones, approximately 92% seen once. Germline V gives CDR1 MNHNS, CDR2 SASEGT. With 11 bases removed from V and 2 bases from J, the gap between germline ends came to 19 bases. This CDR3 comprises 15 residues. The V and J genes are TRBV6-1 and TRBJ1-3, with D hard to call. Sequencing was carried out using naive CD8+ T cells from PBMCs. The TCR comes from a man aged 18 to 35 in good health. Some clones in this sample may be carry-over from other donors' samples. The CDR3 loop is CAGPVGLFPGNTIYF. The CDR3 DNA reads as TGTGCCGGTCCGGTCGGCCTCTTCCCTGGAAACACCATATATTTT.